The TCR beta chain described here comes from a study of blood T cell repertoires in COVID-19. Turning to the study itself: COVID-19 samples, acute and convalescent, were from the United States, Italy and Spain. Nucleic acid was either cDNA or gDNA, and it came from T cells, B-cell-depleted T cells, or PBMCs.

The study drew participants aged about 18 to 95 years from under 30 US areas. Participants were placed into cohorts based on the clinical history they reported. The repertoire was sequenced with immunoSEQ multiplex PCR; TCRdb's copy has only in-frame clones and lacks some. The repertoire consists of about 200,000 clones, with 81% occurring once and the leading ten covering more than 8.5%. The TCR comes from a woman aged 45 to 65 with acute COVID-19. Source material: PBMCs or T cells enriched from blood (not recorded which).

The CDR3 sequence is CATQDRAGYTF. The CDR3 DNA is TGTGCCACCCAGGACAGGGCTGGCTACACCTTC. V is TRBV24-1 and J is TRBJ1-2, with 8 bases identical to TRBD1. V was pared by 9 bases and J by 7 bases, with 3 bases of the junction left unmatched. CDR3 size: 11 residues. Germline CDR1 is KGHDR and CDR2 is SFDVKD.